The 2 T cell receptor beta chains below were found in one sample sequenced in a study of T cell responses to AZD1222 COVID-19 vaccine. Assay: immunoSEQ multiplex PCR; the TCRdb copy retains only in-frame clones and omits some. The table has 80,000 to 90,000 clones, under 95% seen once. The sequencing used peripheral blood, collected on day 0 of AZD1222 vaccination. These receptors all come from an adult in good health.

CDR3 sequence reads: CASSFQGSPLHF. Written as DNA, the CDR3 is TGTGCCAGCAGTTTTCAGGGTTCACCCCTCCACTTT. This chain joins TRBV27 and TRBJ1-6; D perhaps matches TRBD1 (5 bases). Germline CDR1 MNHEY, CDR2 SMNVEV (reference sequence). Trimming removed 3 bases from V and 9 bases from J, with 6 bases in between. CDR3 length equals 12 residues.

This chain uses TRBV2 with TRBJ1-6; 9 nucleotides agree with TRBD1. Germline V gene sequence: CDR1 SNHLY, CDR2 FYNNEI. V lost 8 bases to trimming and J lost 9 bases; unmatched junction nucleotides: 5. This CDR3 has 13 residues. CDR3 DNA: TGTGCCAGCCAGGGACAGGGTGGTTCACCCCTCCACTTT. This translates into CASQGQGGSPLHF.